These T cell receptor beta chains were read from a single sample in a study of T cell changes during pregnancy in multiple sclerosis. Measured with immunoSEQ multiplex PCR; TCRdb has only the in-frame clones, and not every one. The sample carries 100,000 or so clones, 90% to 95% recorded once. Sequenced here: peripheral blood, sampled before pregnancy. The receptor source for this set is a female donor with multiple sclerosis, enrolled in a pregnancy study. Both conserved end residues are part of each CDR3. A D gene is named only where the DNA matches it firmly. Expanded clones get a size class; other rows say once, few or many, or leave the size out.

clone_size: .
d_call: .
v_call: TRBV7-2
j_call: TRBJ1-4
cdr3_nt: TGTGCCAGCAGCCGTCGGCAGGGTGAAAAACTGTTTTTT
cdr3_aa: CASSRRQGEKLFF

clone_size: .
d_call: .
v_call: TRBV25-1
j_call: TRBJ1-2
cdr3_nt: TGTGCCAGCAGTGGGCTTAAGTCTGGCTACACCTTC
cdr3_aa: CASSGLKSGYTF

clone_size: .
d_call: .
v_call: TRBV30
j_call: TRBJ2-5
cdr3_nt: TGTGCCTGGGTGGGCAGGAAGTACCAAGAGACCCAGTACTTC
cdr3_aa: CAWVGRKYQETQYF

clone_size: .
d_call: TRBD1
v_call: TRBV5-4
j_call: TRBJ2-7
cdr3_nt: TGTGCCAGCAGCTACGACAGGGGTTCCTACGAGCAGTACTTC
cdr3_aa: CASSYDRGSYEQYF

clone_size: few
d_call: .
v_call: TRBV30
j_call: TRBJ1-5
cdr3_nt: TGTGCCTGGAGTGTAGGACAGTATAGCAATCAGCCCCAGCATTTT
cdr3_aa: CAWSVGQYSNQPQHF

clone_size: .
d_call: TRBD1
v_call: TRBV5-1
j_call: TRBJ2-3
cdr3_nt: TGCGCCAGCAGCGACACGACAGGGTCGGATACGCAGTATTTT
cdr3_aa: CASSDTTGSDTQYF

clone_size: .
d_call: TRBD1
v_call: TRBV5-1
j_call: TRBJ2-5
cdr3_nt: TGCGCCAGCGGTAGCGCTCGGACAGGACAAGAGACCCAGTACTTC
cdr3_aa: CASGSARTGQETQYF

clone_size: .
d_call: TRBD1
v_call: TRBV2
j_call: TRBJ1-4
cdr3_nt: TGTGCCAGCAGTGATACAGGAGACAGGGGCACAAATGAAAAACTGTTTTTT
cdr3_aa: CASSDTGDRGTNEKLFF

clone_size: .
d_call: TRBD2
v_call: TRBV7-2
j_call: TRBJ2-7
cdr3_nt: TGTGCCAGCAGCTCCCTGACTAGCGGGAGAACTAGGAGGTACTTC
cdr3_aa: CASSSLTSGRTRRYF

clone_size: .
d_call: TRBD1
v_call: TRBV19
j_call: TRBJ1-1
cdr3_nt: TGTGCCAGTAGCACGACCCTGGGACAGTCTGAAGCTTTCTTT
cdr3_aa: CASSTTLGQSEAFF

clone_size: .
d_call: TRBD2
v_call: TRBV5-1
j_call: TRBJ2-3
cdr3_nt: TGCGCCAGCAGCTTGACTAGCGGAGGCACAGATACGCAGTATTTT
cdr3_aa: CASSLTSGGTDTQYF

clone_size: .
d_call: TRBD2
v_call: TRBV4-1
j_call: TRBJ2-7
cdr3_nt: TGCGCCAGCAGCCACCCGGGACTAGCGGTTCAGTTCTACGAGCAGTACTTC
cdr3_aa: CASSHPGLAVQFYEQYF

clone_size: .
d_call: .
v_call: TRBV7-9
j_call: TRBJ1-2
cdr3_nt: TGTGCCAGCCGCCTGGGGGGGGATGGCTACACCTTC
cdr3_aa: CASRLGGDGYTF

clone_size: .
d_call: .
v_call: TRBV27
j_call: TRBJ1-2
cdr3_nt: TGTGCCAGCAGTTCATTGGCTAGGGGGGGCTACACCTTC
cdr3_aa: CASSSLARGGYTF

clone_size: .
d_call: .
v_call: TRBV28
j_call: TRBJ1-2
cdr3_nt: TGTGCCAGCAGTCTCCCTACAGACAGGCGCGCTAACTATGGCTACACCTTC
cdr3_aa: CASSLPTDRRANYGYTF

clone_size: .
d_call: .
v_call: TRBV19
j_call: TRBJ1-1
cdr3_nt: TGTGCCAGTAGTCCGGGGGGAAAAACTGAAGCTTTCTTT
cdr3_aa: CASSPGGKTEAFF

clone_size: .
d_call: TRBD2
v_call: TRBV30
j_call: TRBJ2-2
cdr3_nt: TGTGCCTTCGAAAAGGGGGCTAGCGGGAGGGACAACACCGGGGAGCTGTTTTTT
cdr3_aa: CAFEKGASGRDNTGELFF

clone_size: few
d_call: TRBD1
v_call: TRBV4-1
j_call: TRBJ1-5
cdr3_nt: TGCGCCAGCAGCCAAGTCGGCAGGGGGTATGAGCCCCAGCATTTT
cdr3_aa: CASSQVGRGYEPQHF

clone_size: .
d_call: .
v_call: TRBV5-1
j_call: TRBJ2-3
cdr3_nt: TGCGCCAGCAGCTTAGATCGAGGAGATACGCAGTATTTT
cdr3_aa: CASSLDRGDTQYF

clone_size: .
d_call: TRBD1
v_call: TRBV28
j_call: TRBJ2-4
cdr3_nt: TGTGCCAGCAGTTCACGGAGACAGGGGGAAGCCAAAAACATTCAGTACTTC
cdr3_aa: CASSSRRQGEAKNIQYF

clone_size: once
d_call: .
v_call: TRBV30
j_call: TRBJ2-1
cdr3_nt: TGTGCCTGGATTAGTTACAATGAGCAGTTCTTC
cdr3_aa: CAWISYNEQFF

clone_size: .
d_call: TRBD1
v_call: TRBV29-1
j_call: TRBJ2-7
cdr3_nt: TGCAGCGTTGAAGATTTCTCGAGACAGGGTTCTTACGAGCAGTACTTC
cdr3_aa: CSVEDFSRQGSYEQYF

clone_size: .
d_call: .
v_call: TRBV6-1
j_call: TRBJ2-4
cdr3_nt: TGTGCCACCCTGAGATCGGGGGCCAAAAACATTCAGTACTTC
cdr3_aa: CATLRSGAKNIQYF

clone_size: .
d_call: TRBD2
v_call: TRBV19
j_call: TRBJ2-1
cdr3_nt: TGTGCCAGTTCGACTAGCGGGAGAGGAAATGAGCAGTTCTTC
cdr3_aa: CASSTSGRGNEQFF

clone_size: .
d_call: .
v_call: TRBV29-1
j_call: TRBJ1-1
cdr3_nt: TGCAGCGTAGCAACAGGGCTTACTGAAGCTTTCTTT
cdr3_aa: CSVATGLTEAFF

clone_size: .
d_call: TRBD2
v_call: TRBV27
j_call: TRBJ2-5
cdr3_nt: TGTGCCAGCAGATTAACTGGGACTAGCGGGAGGGGAGAGACCCAGTACTTC
cdr3_aa: CASRLTGTSGRGETQYF

clone_size: .
d_call: TRBD2
v_call: TRBV19
j_call: TRBJ2-1
cdr3_nt: TGTGCCAGTAGTATAGATGCGCGGGAGGGAGGCAATGAGCAGTTCTTC
cdr3_aa: CASSIDAREGGNEQFF

clone_size: .
d_call: TRBD1
v_call: TRBV15
j_call: TRBJ2-1
cdr3_nt: TGTGCCACCAGAAGGGACAGGGGGTCCTACAATGAGCAGTTCTTC
cdr3_aa: CATRRDRGSYNEQFF

clone_size: .
d_call: TRBD2
v_call: TRBV27
j_call: TRBJ2-3
cdr3_nt: TGTGCCAGCAGCCCCGGTGCGGGAGGGGCAGATACGCAGTATTTT
cdr3_aa: CASSPGAGGADTQYF

clone_size: once
d_call: TRBD1
v_call: TRBV5-1
j_call: TRBJ1-4
cdr3_nt: TGCGCCAGCAGCTTGGATGGGACAGCCAATGAAAAACTGTTTTTT
cdr3_aa: CASSLDGTANEKLFF

clone_size: .
d_call: .
v_call: TRBV4-2
j_call: TRBJ2-5
cdr3_nt: TGTGCCAGCAGCCAAGAGTTCGGCGGGGCGGGAGAGACCCAGTACTTC
cdr3_aa: CASSQEFGGAGETQYF